Detailed here is one T cell receptor (beta chain). Its target is not known. Only in-frame clones appear in the TCRdb table, and some are missing; sequencing was by immunoSEQ multiplex PCR. Of 95,000 to 110,000 clones listed, 85% to 95% are singletons. The sample is drawn from a study of T cell responses to AZD1222 COVID-19 vaccine. Background on the study: Some second doses came at about 4 weeks and others at about 12 weeks; these were pooled.

Study-level results: No day 14 peak samples; only post-peak repertoires were characterized. Donors were mostly white British, more females; clonal diversity possibly underestimated.

Germline trimming cut 7 bases from V and 6 bases from J; bases unmatched to any gene: 12. The length of the CDR3 is 15 residues. CDR1 and CDR2 (germline): LNHDA, SQIVND (reference sequence). V and J are TRBV19 and TRBJ2-1; 7 bases line up with TRBD2. The receptor's source is an adult in good health. Material: peripheral blood, obtained on day 0 of AZD1222 vaccination. The CDR3, as DNA: TGTGCCAGTACCCCCGCGGCTAGCGGAGGCAATGAGCAGTTCTTC. Amino acid sequence: CASTPAASGGNEQFF.